One and the same sample provided the 22 T cell receptor beta chains below, sequenced in a study of blood T cell repertoires in COVID-19. Sequencing used immunoSEQ multiplex PCR; TCRdb keeps in-frame clones, though not all of them. Of around 100,000 clones listed, 85% are singletons. The source material was peripheral blood. The receptors were sampled from a woman between 55 and 75 years old with COVID-19, enrolled during active disease.

V gene TRBV9 combines with J gene TRBJ2-1, with D possibly TRBD2 on 6 matching bases. This CDR3 comprises 16 residues. V was pared by 2 bases and J by 0 bases, with 12 bases between. Germline assignment: CDR1 SGDLS and CDR2 YYNGEE. The CDR3 nucleotides are TGTGCCAGCAGCGTCCTGGGGACTCTCTCCTACAATGAGCAGTTCTTC. This codes for CASSVLGTLSYNEQFF.

The V call is TRBV10-1, the J call TRBJ2-3; 9 bases fit TRBD2. V lost 3 bases and J lost 5; bases outside the gene matches: 12. This CDR3 comprises 17 residues. CDR1 and CDR2 (germline): WNHNN, SYGVQD (reference sequence). CDR3 coding DNA: TGCGCCAGCAGTGAAATAGCGGGGGCCGTAGGCGGAGATACGCAGTATTTT. Residues: CASSEIAGAVGGDTQYF.

This chain joins TRBV18 and TRBJ2-7; tentatively, D is TRBD2 (5 bases). From germline, CDR1 is KGHSH and CDR2 LQKENI. V gave up 1 base and J gave up 5 bases, with 12 bases separating them. The CDR3 length is 14 residues. The CDR3 nucleotides are TGTGCCAGCTCACCACAGCAGAGGGAAAACGAGCAGTACTTC. Protein sequence: CASSPQQRENEQYF.

The chain recombines TRBV7-8 with TRBJ1-5; D gene uncertain. Trimming removed 2 bases from V and 7 bases from J, with 9 bases in between. This CDR3 comprises 13 residues. Germline CDR1 is SGHVS and CDR2 is FQNEAQ. CDR3 amino acids: CASSLQDTQPQHF. The DNA of the CDR3 is TGTGCCAGCAGCTTACAGGATACCCAGCCCCAGCATTTT.

V is TRBV7-3 and J is TRBJ2-1; 9 nucleotides agree with TRBD2. V shed 2 bases and J 2 bases; nucleotides not matched to a gene: 4. Germline V lookup: CDR1 SGHTA, CDR2 FQGTGA. This CDR3 is built from 16 residues. The CDR3 DNA reads TGTGCCAGCAGCTTAGGGCCTAGCGGGGCCTACAATGAGCAGTTCTTC. It is translated as CASSLGPSGAYNEQFF.

The rearrangement joins TRBV5-3 to TRBJ1-2; possible D gene TRBD1, 5 bases. TRBV5-3 belongs to the ORF category, with a function that is uncertain. The CDR3 sequence is 17 residues long. V gave up 0 bases and J gave up 3 bases, with 18 bases separating them. As DNA, the CDR3 is TGTGCCAGAAGCTTGGGTCAACCAGGCAGGGCCCACTATGGCTACACCTTC. Translated: CARSLGQPGRAHYGYTF.

This clone was detected a few times. This chain uses TRBV9 with TRBJ1-1, with D possibly being TRBD1 (5 bases). The CDR3 totals 16 residues. CDR1 is SGDLS and CDR2 is YYNGEE in the germline V gene. V lost 4 bases to trimming and J lost 4 bases, with 20 bases between them. CDR3 in amino acids: CASSSPGGTEGTEAFF. In DNA form, the CDR3 reads TGTGCCAGCAGCTCCCCCGGAGGGACGGAGGGCACTGAAGCTTTCTTT.

The chain links TRBV7-9 to TRBJ1-2; no clear D gene. V lost 1 base, J lost 7 bases, and 7 bases lay in between. The CDR3 length is 12 residues. Germline assignment: CDR1 SEHNR and CDR2 FQNEAQ (reference sequence). CDR3 protein: CASSLVEGGYTF. The CDR3 DNA sequence: TGTGCCAGCAGCTTAGTGGAGGGTGGCTACACCTTC.

The rearrangement joins TRBV14 to TRBJ1-1, with 9 bases that match TRBD1. Trimming removed 0 bases from V and 5 bases from J; junction bases left unmatched: 4. Germline CDR1 reads SGHDN; CDR2 reads FVKESK. This CDR3 has 15 amino acids. In DNA, the CDR3 is TGTGCCAGCAGCCAAGATACAGGGGGCCGGACTGAAGCTTTCTTT. Translation gives CASSQDTGGRTEAFF.

The genes are TRBV5-1 and TRBJ2-1, with 13 positions matching TRBD2. Trimming took 4 bases from V and 9 from J; bases not matched to a gene: 10. This CDR3 comprises 16 residues. CDR1 and CDR2 from the germline V gene are SGHRS and YFSETQ. The CDR3 region has the DNA TGCGCCAGCAGCCCGCAGGGACTAGCGGGGACTCGTGAGCAGTTCTTC. The encoded protein is CASSPQGLAGTREQFF. Together with reference TRBV5-1 and TRBJ2-1, the CDR3 gives the full variable domain: KAGVTQTPRYLIKTRGQQVTLSCSPISGHRSVSWYQQTPGQGLQFLFEYFSETQRNKGNFPGRFSGRQFSNSRSEMNVSTLELGDSALYLCASSPQGLAGTREQFFGPGTRLTVL.

The chain couples TRBV9 to TRBJ1-1; D is possibly TRBD1 (6 bases). The CDR3 has 15 amino acids. CDR1 is SGDLS, CDR2 YYNGEE, per germline. The germline V and J ends were trimmed by 1 base and 3 bases, with 13 bases remaining between them. CDR3 nucleotides: TGTGCCAGCAGCGTATCTGCAGGGGTGGACACTGAAGCTTTCTTT. This gives the protein CASSVSAGVDTEAFF.

The rearrangement joins TRBV18 to TRBJ1-2; TRBD1 might be the D (5 bases). The CDR3 has 14 amino acids. V lost 2 bases and J 2 bases, leaving 9 bases between the germline ends. Germline V gives CDR1 KGHSH, CDR2 LQKENI. CDR3 sequence: CASSPIQENYGYTF. The CDR3 DNA reads TGTGCCAGCTCACCAATACAGGAAAACTATGGCTACACCTTC.

The chain employs TRBV6-2 or TRBV6-3 and TRBJ1-2; 9 nucleotides line up with TRBD1. CDR3 size: 15 residues. Per germline, CDR1 MNHEY and CDR2 SVGEGT. The V and J ends lost 4 bases and 6 bases, in that order; junction bases with no gene match: 9. DNA for the CDR3: TGTGCCAGCAGTTCCTTGACCGGGACAGGGAATGGCTACACCTTC. Protein product: CASSSLTGTGNGYTF.

The J gene is TRBJ1-5, the V gene TRBV12-5, with 7 bases lining up with TRBD1. CDR1 is LGHNT and CDR2 is FRNRAP in the germline V gene. The ends lost 0 bases at V and 1 base at J; junction bases unmatched: 12. This CDR3 is 19 amino acids long. This CDR3 is CASGLVPTGPRISNQPQHF. CDR3 DNA sequence: TGTGCTAGTGGTTTGGTACCGACAGGGCCCCGAATAAGCAATCAGCCCCAGCATTTT.

This clone is a singleton in its sample. The V gene is TRBV19, the J gene TRBJ1-2; 8 bases are shared with TRBD1. This CDR3 spans 17 amino acids. CDR1 LNHDA and CDR2 SQIVND come from the germline V gene (reference sequence). Trimming took 3 bases from V and 3 from J; bases not matched to a gene: 12. In DNA, the CDR3 is TGTGCCAGTAGTATGCTTGGGGCAGGGGGCGCCTACTATGGCTACACCTTC. It yields the protein CASSMLGAGGAYYGYTF.

This sequence joins TRBV13 and TRBJ2-3; 7 bases are a match to TRBD1. J lost 2 bases, V lost 5 bases, and 7 bases had no gene match. The CDR3 spans 15 residues. Germline assignment: CDR1 PRHDT and CDR2 FYEKMQ (reference sequence). In nucleotides, the CDR3 is TGTGCCAGCAGCCCGAGGGGGCCCCTCACAGATACGCAGTATTTT. This gives the protein CASSPRGPLTDTQYF.

The chain combines TRBV12-1 with TRBJ2-1; the table's D call, TRBD2, was not checked against the DNA. TRBV12-1 constitutes a pseudogene. CDR3 length: 15 amino acids. CDR3 coding DNA: TGTGCCAGCAGCATTGATCCCGGGACCTACAATGAGCAGTTCTTC. This translates into CASSIDPGTYNEQFF.

The chain carries TRBV2 and TRBJ1-5, with 8 bases matching TRBD1. This CDR3 region has 15 residues. The ends lost 1 base at V and 3 bases at J; junction bases unmatched: 2. Per germline, CDR1 SNHLY and CDR2 FYNNEI. This CDR3 reads CASSEGGQVNQPQHF. In DNA, the CDR3 is TGTGCCAGCAGTGAAGGGGGACAGGTCAATCAGCCCCAGCATTTT.

This clone appeared a few times. CDR3 amino acids: CASSSRQGAVYGYTF. In nucleotides, the CDR3 is TGTGCCAGCAGCTCCAGACAGGGGGCCGTCTATGGCTACACCTTC. The chain is built from TRBV7-8 and TRBJ1-2; 10 bases match TRBD1. The CDR3 sequence is 15 residues long. The junction had 6 bases not matched to a gene; V was cut back by 4 bases and J by 4 bases. The germline gives CDR1 SGHVS, CDR2 FQNEAQ.

This chain links TRBV19 with TRBJ1-5; D might be TRBD1 (5 bases). CDR3 size: 15 residues. V was pared by 3 bases and J by 5 bases, with 14 bases between. Germline CDR1 LNHDA, CDR2 SQIVND (reference sequence). CDR3 residues: CASSIQRGLDQPQHF. The CDR3 nucleotides are TGTGCCAGTAGTATTCAACGGGGGTTAGATCAGCCCCAGCATTTT.

The chain combines TRBV13 with TRBJ1-3, with TRBD1 matching over 8 bases. The V and J ends lost 1 base and 4 bases, in that order; junction bases with no gene match: 3. In germline, CDR1 is PRHDT, CDR2 FYEKMQ (reference sequence). CDR3 length: 15 residues. Here the CDR3 reads CASSLDQGAGNTIYF. The CDR3 region has the DNA TGTGCCAGCAGCTTAGACCAGGGGGCGGGAAACACCATATATTTT.

This chain links TRBV7-6 with TRBJ2-5; maybe TRBD1 (5 bases). CDR1 and CDR2 (germline): SGHVS, FNYEAQ. The CDR3 loop spans 15 amino acids. V lost 3 bases and J 4 bases, leaving 15 bases between the germline ends. This chain's CDR3 is CASSFSGLERETQYF. DNA of the CDR3: TGTGCCAGCAGCTTCTCAGGGTTGGAGAGAGAGACCCAGTACTTC.